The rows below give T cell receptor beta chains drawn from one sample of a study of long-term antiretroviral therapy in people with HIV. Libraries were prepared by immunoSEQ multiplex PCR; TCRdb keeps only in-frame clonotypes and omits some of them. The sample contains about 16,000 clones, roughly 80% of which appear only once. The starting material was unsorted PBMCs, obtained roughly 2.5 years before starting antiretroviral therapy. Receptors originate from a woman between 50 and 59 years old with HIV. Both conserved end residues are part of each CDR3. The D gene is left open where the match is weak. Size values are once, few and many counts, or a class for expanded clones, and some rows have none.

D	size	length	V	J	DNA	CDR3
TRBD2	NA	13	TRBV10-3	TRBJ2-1	TGTGCCCTCGGCTTAGCGGGGCGAAATGAGCAGTTCTTC	CALGLAGRNEQFF
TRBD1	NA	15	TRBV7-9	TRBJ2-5	TGTGCCAGCAGCTTGGCCACAGGGGGAGAAGAGACCCAGTACTTC	CASSLATGGEETQYF
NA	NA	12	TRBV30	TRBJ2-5	TGTGCCTGGAGTGCCAGGACCGAGACCCAGTACTTC	CAWSARTETQYF
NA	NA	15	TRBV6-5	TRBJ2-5	TGTGCCAGCAGTTACTTTGGGGCAGCTCAAGAGACCCAGTACTTC	CASSYFGAAQETQYF
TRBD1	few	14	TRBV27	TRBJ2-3	TGTGCCAGCAGTTTACAACAGGGGTCAGATACGCAGTATTTT	CASSLQQGSDTQYF
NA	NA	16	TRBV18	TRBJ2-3	TGTGCCAGCTCACCAGCAGGGGCCCCTGTAGCAGATACGCAGTATTTT	CASSPAGAPVADTQYF
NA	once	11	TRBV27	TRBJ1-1	TGTGCCAGCTGGAGGAACACTGAAGCTTTCTTT	CASWRNTEAFF
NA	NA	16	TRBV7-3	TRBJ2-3	TGTGCCAGCAGCTTAGAGGGAGGGGGCGCCACAGATACGCAGTATTTT	CASSLEGGGATDTQYF
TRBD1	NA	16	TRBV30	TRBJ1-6	TGTGCCTGGAATCCGGACAGGGTGGTAAGAGATTCACCCCTCCACTTT	CAWNPDRVVRDSPLHF
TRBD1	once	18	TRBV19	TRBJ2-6	TGTGCCAGTACAGACCGGGACAGGGGTTTCTCTGGGGCCAACGTCCTGACTTTC	CASTDRDRGFSGANVLTF
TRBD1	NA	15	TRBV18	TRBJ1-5	TGTGCCAGCTCACCGACAGGGGACCCCAATCAGCCCCAGCATTTT	CASSPTGDPNQPQHF
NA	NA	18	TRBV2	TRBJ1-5	TGTGCCAGCAGTGAAGGCAGCGGACCCCTCTCAGGCAATCAGCCCCAGCATTTT	CASSEGSGPLSGNQPQHF
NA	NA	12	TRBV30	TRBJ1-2	TGTGCCTGGAGTGTACGCAGCTTTGGCTACACCTTC	CAWSVRSFGYTF
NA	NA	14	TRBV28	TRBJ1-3	TGTGCCAGCAGTTTCCGGAGCTCTGGAAACACCATATATTTT	CASSFRSSGNTIYF
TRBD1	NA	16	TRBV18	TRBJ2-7	TGTGCCAGCTCACCACTCTTGGGGGACAGCTCCTACGAGCAGTACTTC	CASSPLLGDSSYEQYF
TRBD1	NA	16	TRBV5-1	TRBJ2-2	TGCGCCAGCAGCCCCACGACAGGGACGAACACCGGGGAGCTGTTTTTT	CASSPTTGTNTGELFF
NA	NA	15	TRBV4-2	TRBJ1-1	TGTGCCAGCAGCCAAGACAGCCTCCCTGGGACTGAAGCTTTCTTT	CASSQDSLPGTEAFF
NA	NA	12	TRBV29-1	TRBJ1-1	TGCAGCGTCTCGCGGGGGAACACTGAAGCTTTCTTT	CSVSRGNTEAFF
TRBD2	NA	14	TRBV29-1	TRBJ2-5	TGCAGCGCTGCAAAAACTAGCGGGGGGGAGACCCAGTACTTC	CSAAKTSGGETQYF
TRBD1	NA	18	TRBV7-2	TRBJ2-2	TGTGCCAGCAGCCCATGGGACAGGGGCTTTATTAACACCGGGGAGCTGTTTTTT	CASSPWDRGFINTGELFF
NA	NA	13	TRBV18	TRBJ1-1	TGTGCCAGCTCACCACTCGGGAGCACTGAAGCTTTCTTT	CASSPLGSTEAFF
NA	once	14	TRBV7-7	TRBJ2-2	TGTGCCAGCACAGCGCCTCTGGGGGCCGGGGAGCTGTTTTTT	CASTAPLGAGELFF
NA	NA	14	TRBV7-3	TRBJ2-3	TGTGCCAGCAGCCCCTCACAGGGTCCAGATACGCAGTATTTT	CASSPSQGPDTQYF
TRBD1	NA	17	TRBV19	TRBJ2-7	TGTGCCAGTAGTCCCCCCCCGGGACAGCCCCTCTCCTACGAGCAGTACTTC	CASSPPPGQPLSYEQYF
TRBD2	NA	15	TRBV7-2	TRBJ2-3	TGTGCCAGCAGCCCTGATGGGGGAGGGAGAAATACGCAGTATTTT	CASSPDGGGRNTQYF
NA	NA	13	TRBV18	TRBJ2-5	TGTGCCAGCTCACCACCAGGACGCGAGACCCAGTACTTC	CASSPPGRETQYF
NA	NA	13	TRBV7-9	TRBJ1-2	TGTGCCAGCAGCTTTACACAGGGTTATGGCTACACCTTC	CASSFTQGYGYTF
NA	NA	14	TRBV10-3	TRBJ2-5	TGTGCCATCGGATCCGGGGGATTTAAAGAGACCCAGTACTTC	CAIGSGGFKETQYF
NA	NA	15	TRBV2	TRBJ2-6	TGTGCCAGCAGTCAAGACCGACCGGGGGCCAACGTCCTGACTTTC	CASSQDRPGANVLTF
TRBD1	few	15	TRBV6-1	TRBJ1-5	TGTGCCAGCAGTGGAACGCAGGGGGGCAATCAGCCCCAGCATTTT	CASSGTQGGNQPQHF
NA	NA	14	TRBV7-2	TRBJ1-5	TGTGCCAGCAGCTTAGCTCATAGCAATCAGCCCCAGCATTTT	CASSLAHSNQPQHF
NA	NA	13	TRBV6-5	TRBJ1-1	TGTGCCAGCAGTTACAGAGGGACGACTGAAGCTTTCTTT	CASSYRGTTEAFF
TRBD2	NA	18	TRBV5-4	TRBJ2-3	TGTGCCAGCACGACTAGCGGGGGGGCCACCAGATACACAGATACGCAGTATTTT	CASTTSGGATRYTDTQYF
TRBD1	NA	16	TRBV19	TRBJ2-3	TGTGCCAGTGGGAGGGCGGGACAGGGCAACGCAGATACGCAGTATTTT	CASGRAGQGNADTQYF
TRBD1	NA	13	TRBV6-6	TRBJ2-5	TGTGCCAGCAGCGACAGGGTGGGGCAGACCCAGTACTTC	CASSDRVGQTQYF
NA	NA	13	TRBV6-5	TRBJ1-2	TGTGCCAGCAGCCCCGCGCTGAACTATGGCTACACCTTC	CASSPALNYGYTF
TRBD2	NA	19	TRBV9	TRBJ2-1	TGTGCCAGCAGCCCACGAGATCCCCTTGGTCGGGGGGGAATCGATGAGCAGTTCTTC	CASSPRDPLGRGGIDEQFF
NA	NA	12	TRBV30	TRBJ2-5	TGTGCCTGGAGTGGAGGTCCGGAGACCCAGTACTTC	CAWSGGPETQYF
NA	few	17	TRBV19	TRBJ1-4	TGTGCCAGTAGTCCGTGGGGAGGACCCCCAACTAATGAAAAACTGTTTTTT	CASSPWGGPPTNEKLFF
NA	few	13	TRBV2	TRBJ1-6	TGTGCCAGCGGCAGCTCCTATAATTCACCCCTCCACTTT	CASGSSYNSPLHF
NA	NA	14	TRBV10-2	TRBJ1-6	TGCGCCAGCAGGGGGCCCATCCTTAATTCACCCCTCCACTTT	CASRGPILNSPLHF
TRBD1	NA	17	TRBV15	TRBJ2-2	TGTGCCACCAGCAGAGACCGGACAGGGGGCGTCACCGGGGAGCTGTTTTTT	CATSRDRTGGVTGELFF
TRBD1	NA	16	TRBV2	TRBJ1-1	TGTGCCAGCAGAGTTCTTCGGGACAGGGGCCGGGCTGAAGCTTTCTTT	CASRVLRDRGRAEAFF
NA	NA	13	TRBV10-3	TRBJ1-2	TGTGCCATCAGTGAGGGGGACTTCTATGGCTACACCTTC	CAISEGDFYGYTF
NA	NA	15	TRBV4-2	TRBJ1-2	TGTGCCAGCAGCCAGCCGGACACGCCGTCCAACGGCTACACCTTC	CASSQPDTPSNGYTF
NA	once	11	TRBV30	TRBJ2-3	TGTGCCTGGAGTTTGGCAGATACGCAGTATTTT	CAWSLADTQYF